The source of this T cell receptor beta chain is a study of long-term antiretroviral therapy in people with HIV. The run of the v3.0 immunoSEQ assay was at survey level. This table comes from immunoSEQ multiplex PCR, and its TCRdb copy is limited to in-frame clones, with some not included. This sample has more than 20,000 clones, with roughly 86% found just once. The V and J ends lost 6 bases and 0 bases respectively, with 12 bases between them. The V gene's germline CDR1 is LNHDA and CDR2 SQIVND (reference sequence). The CDR3 consists of 15 residues. This sample comprised unsorted PBMCs, obtained 1.8 years before starting antiretroviral therapy. The chain carries TRBV19 and TRBJ1-5; D is unresolved. The origin of this receptor is a man aged 45 to 65 with HIV. The CDR3 DNA sequence: TGTGCCAGTAGCCTGACTGATTATAGCAATCAGCCCCAGCATTTT. Its translation: CASSLTDYSNQPQHF.